Following are 29 T cell receptor beta chains from one sample sequenced in a study of memory CD4+ T cells and cytomegalovirus serostatus (dated by TCRdb to 2018 to 2020). A FACSAria II was used to sort memory CD4+ T cells, defined as single viable CD3+CD4+CD8-CD45RO+ cells. Library preparation used the immunoSEQ multiplex PCR assay. TCRdb provides this immuneACCESS table in a form limited to in-frame rearrangements. Some clones are lacking; in checked studies, under half of them reflect an unresolved V gene, and why the rest are absent is not known. The sample contains about 61,000 clones, over 70% of them found a single time. The ten largest account for approximately 0.53% of the sample. The specimen was memory CD4+ T cells from blood. These receptors originate from an adult in good health and CMV-seronegative. Some clones in this sample may be carry-over from other donors' samples.

This clone is medium-sized within its sample. The CDR3 DNA reads as TGTGCCAGCCACTACCGTGGGGAGCTGTTTTTT. It yields the protein CASHYRGELFF. V usage is TRBV11-2 and J usage is TRBJ2-2; no firm D call. Germline V gene data show CDR1 as SGHAT and CDR2 as FQNNGV. CDR3 length equals 11 residues. Trimming shortened V by 8 bases and J by 8 bases, and 9 bases separated the two germline ends.

The table lists this clone with a few counts. The chain joins TRBV28 to TRBJ2-3; weak D call: TRBD1 (6 bases). This CDR3 comprises 17 residues. The V gene's germline CDR1 is MDHEN and CDR2 SYDVKM. The V and J ends lost 6 bases and 4 bases respectively, with 23 bases between them. CDR3 sequence (DNA): TGTGCCAGCAGCTCTGGGCTAGCTTTAAAGGGGGCAGATACGCAGTATTTT. The encoded protein is CASSSGLALKGADTQYF.

This clone has only one observation. The genes are TRBV5-1 and TRBJ1-1; TRBD1 is a possible D gene (5 bases). V was shortened by 0 bases and J by 4 bases, with 7 bases between the two germline ends. CDR3 length: 13 amino acids. Germline CDR1 SGHRS, CDR2 YFSETQ. CDR3 amino acids: CASSLVRGTEAFF. CDR3 nucleotide sequence: TGCGCCAGCAGCTTGGTAAGGGGCACTGAAGCTTTCTTT.

The rearrangement joins TRBV18 to TRBJ2-5; 9 bases line up with TRBD1. The CDR3 covers 15 residues. Trimming removed 6 bases from V and 4 bases from J; junction bases left unmatched: 9. CDR1 KGHSH and CDR2 LQKENI come from the germline V gene. CDR3 DNA: TGTGCCAGCTCTACCGACCGGGACAGGGTAGAGACCCAGTACTTC. The encoded protein is CASSTDRDRVETQYF.

This clone was counted only a few times. The chain couples TRBV5-1 to TRBJ1-2; 7 bases match TRBD1. J gave up 8 bases and V 2 bases, and 9 bases lay outside the gene matches. Germline V lookup: CDR1 SGHRS, CDR2 YFSETQ. CDR3 size: 14 residues. The CDR3: CASSFTQGGNGYTF. The CDR3, as DNA: TGCGCCAGCAGCTTTACACAAGGGGGCAACGGCTACACCTTC.

The chain uses TRBV6-5 and TRBJ1-5, with D possibly matching TRBD1 (6 bases). Trimming took off 2 bases at V and 6 bases at J, with 14 bases between the two ends. This CDR3 is built from 15 residues. In germline, CDR1 is MNHEY, CDR2 SVGAGI. CDR3 in amino acids: CASSYTPAQGQPQHF. In nucleotides, the CDR3 is TGTGCCAGCAGTTACACACCCGCACAGGGTCAGCCCCAGCATTTT.

V is TRBV30 and J is TRBJ1-4, with TRBD1 matching over 8 bases. The germline V gene has CDR1 GTSNPN and CDR2 SVGIG (reference sequence). Trimming at V came to 3 bases and at J to 2 bases, leaving 2 bases not matched to a gene. The CDR3 runs to 14 residues. The CDR3 DNA reads as TGTGCCTGGAGACACAGGGGGACTAATGAAAAACTGTTTTTT. Translating it yields CAWRHRGTNEKLFF. Based on the CDR3 plus reference TRBV30 and TRBJ1-4, the full variable domain is SQTIHQWPATLVQPVGSPLSLECTVEGTSNPNLYWYRQAAGRGLQLLFYSVGIGQISSEVPQNLSASRPQDRQFILSSKKLLLSDSGFYLCAWRHRGTNEKLFFGSGTQLSVL.

The J gene is TRBJ2-1, the V gene TRBV27; unclear D gene. The germline V gene has CDR1 MNHEY and CDR2 SMNVEV (reference sequence). V was cut by 3 bases and J by 8 bases, with 11 bases left in between. The CDR3 extends over 13 amino acids. Written as DNA, the CDR3 is TGTGCCAGCAGTTTTCGGTCTATCGATGAGCAGTTCTTC. Its protein is CASSFRSIDEQFF.

This rearrangement joins TRBV10-3 to TRBJ2-7; 12 positions match TRBD2. Germline V gives CDR1 ENHRY, CDR2 SYGVKD. Germline trimming cut 7 bases from V and 1 base from J; bases unmatched to any gene: 11. CDR3 length: 17 residues. CDR3 nucleotide sequence: TGTGCCATCACGACTACCATGGGACTAGCGGGTTCCTACGAGCAGTACTTC. Protein sequence: CAITTTMGLAGSYEQYF.

The chain employs TRBV7-9 and TRBJ1-1; 7 bases agree with TRBD1. After removal of 5 bases from V and 4 bases from J, the junction contained 10 bases not matched to a gene. The CDR3 has 15 amino acids. Germline V gene lookup returns CDR1 SEHNR and CDR2 FQNEAQ (reference sequence). The CDR3 is CASSAQGGVSTEAFF. For the CDR3, the DNA is TGTGCCAGCAGCGCCCAGGGGGGTGTGAGCACTGAAGCTTTCTTT.

The chain combines TRBV5-1 with TRBJ1-5; unclear D gene. CDR3 size: 15 residues. Trimming removed 1 base at V and 0 bases at J, with 8 bases between. Germline-derived CDR1 and CDR2 are SGHRS and YFSETQ. In DNA form, the CDR3 reads TGCGCCAGCAGCTTGTTAGGTAATAGCAATCAGCCCCAGCATTTT. It specifies CASSLLGNSNQPQHF.

This sequence joins TRBV11-2 and TRBJ1-2; TRBD1 is a possible D gene (5 bases). CDR1 is SGHAT and CDR2 is FQNNGV in the germline V gene. CDR3 length equals 13 residues. V was trimmed by 5 bases and J by 5 bases, leaving 12 bases between them. The CDR3 DNA follows: TGTGCCAGCAGCACCCCCAGGACATATGGCTACACCTTC. As protein: CASSTPRTYGYTF.

This clone has more than one count but fewer than ten. The chain links TRBV30 to TRBJ2-1; 9 bases agree with TRBD2. Trimming cost V 0 bases and J 6 bases; bases outside gene matches: 9. Germline CDR1 and CDR2: GTSNPN and SVGIG (reference sequence). The CDR3 extends over 16 amino acids. DNA for the CDR3: TGTGCCTGGAGTGTAGGCGGACTAGCGTCTTTCAATGAGCAGTTCTTC. Amino acids: CAWSVGGLASFNEQFF.

This clone appeared a single time. The V gene is TRBV6-1, the J gene TRBJ2-3; D unresolved. Trimming removed 1 base from V and 3 bases from J, with 8 bases in between. Germline V lookup: CDR1 MNHNS, CDR2 SASEGT. The CDR3 runs to 14 residues. This chain's CDR3 is CASSEVRPTDTQYF. CDR3 in DNA: TGTGCCAGCAGTGAAGTCAGACCGACAGATACGCAGTATTTT.

This clone showed up just a few times. The chain couples TRBV7-2 to TRBJ2-5; 16 bases line up with TRBD2. Germline V gives CDR1 SGHTA, CDR2 FQGNSA. The CDR3 sequence is 16 residues long. V gave up 5 bases and J gave up 3 bases; unmatched junction bases: 3. The CDR3, as DNA: TGTGCCAGCAGCAAGGGACTAGCGGGAGGGAAAGAGACCCAGTACTTC. Encoded protein: CASSKGLAGGKETQYF.

The chain links TRBV9 to TRBJ2-3; 10 bases fit TRBD1. Per the germline V gene, CDR1 is SGDLS and CDR2 is YYNGEE. The CDR3 totals 19 residues. V shed 2 bases and J 2 bases; nucleotides not matched to a gene: 14. In nucleotides, the CDR3 is TGTGCCAGCAGCGTCGATCCTCCAGGGACAGGGGTCCTCACAGATACGCAGTATTTT. Translated: CASSVDPPGTGVLTDTQYF.

This chain connects TRBV5-6 to TRBJ2-5; D unresolved. V gave up 4 bases and J gave up 2 bases, with 6 bases separating them. The germline gives CDR1 SGHDT, CDR2 YYEEEE. The length of the CDR3 is 12 residues. As DNA, the CDR3 is TGTGCCAGCAGCCAACTTCAAGAGACCCAGTACTTC. This translates into CASSQLQETQYF.

This clone was seen only a few times. This rearrangement joins TRBV23-1 to TRBJ1-1; TRBD1 matches 8 bases. TRBV23-1 is an open reading frame whose function is uncertain. The CDR3 totals 17 residues. Losses at the gene ends were 0 bases for V and 0 bases for J; bases not matched to a gene: 6. The CDR3 DNA follows: TGCGCCAGCAGTCAATCCATCAGGGGGCCCATGAACACTGAAGCTTTCTTT. Translated, it gives CASSQSIRGPMNTEAFF.

The chain links TRBV5-1 to TRBJ2-7; D is undetermined. Germline-derived CDR1 and CDR2 are SGHRS and YFSETQ. Trimming took 6 bases from V and 1 from J, leaving 8 bases between them. This CDR3 has 12 residues. The CDR3: CASNADSYEQYF. The CDR3 DNA reads TGCGCCAGCAACGCCGATTCCTACGAGCAGTACTTC.

The rearrangement uses TRBV11-3 and TRBJ2-1, with TRBD2 matching 8 bases. Germline loops: CDR1 SGHNT, CDR2 YENEEA. This CDR3 comprises 18 residues. The J segment lost 1 base and the V segment lost 0 bases, leaving 8 bases of the junction unmatched. CDR3: CASSLDQSGSGSYNEQFF. The CDR3 coding sequence is TGTGCCAGCAGCTTAGACCAGAGCGGGAGCGGATCCTACAATGAGCAGTTCTTC.

This clone was recorded only once. The chain employs TRBV4-3 and TRBJ2-1; D assignment may be TRBD1 or TRBD2 (5 bases each). Per germline, CDR1 LGHNA and CDR2 YSLEER. The CDR3 sequence is 16 residues long. Trimming pared 3 bases from V and 3 bases from J, leaving 15 bases between. The CDR3 nucleotides are TGCGCCAGCAGCCAGGCCGGGACCCTGATCTACAATGAGCAGTTCTTC. It specifies CASSQAGTLIYNEQFF.

This clone was seen more than once but under ten times. This chain joins TRBV4-1 and TRBJ2-1; weak D call: TRBD2 (5 bases). Germline V gene sequence: CDR1 MGHRA, CDR2 YSYEKL. With 3 bases removed from V and 6 bases from J, the gap between germline ends came to 12 bases. The CDR3 has 14 amino acids. The CDR3: CASSHPTRSNEQFF. CDR3 sequence (DNA): TGCGCCAGCAGCCATCCTACTAGATCCAATGAGCAGTTCTTC.

This chain uses TRBV10-1 with TRBJ1-5; a possible D gene is TRBD1 (5 bases). The CDR3 runs to 18 residues. Trimming removed 3 bases at V and 7 bases at J, with 25 bases between. Germline V gives CDR1 WNHNN, CDR2 SYGVQD (reference sequence). CDR3 sequence: CASSDICGTGPDLQPQHF. CDR3 in DNA: TGCGCCAGCAGTGACATCTGTGGCACGGGACCGGATCTCCAGCCCCAGCATTTT.

The CDR3 spells CASSIRNTEAFF. The CDR3, as DNA: TGTGCCAGCAGCATACGGAACACTGAAGCTTTCTTT. V usage is TRBV5-6 and J usage is TRBJ1-1; no firm D call. This CDR3 is 12 amino acids long. V gave up 4 bases and J gave up 1 base, with 5 bases separating them. Germline V CDR1 and CDR2: SGHDT, YYEEEE.

This chain uses TRBV6-6 with TRBJ2-3, with a weak D call TRBD2 (6 bases). The CDR3 is made up of 15 amino acids. V was pared by 4 bases and J by 0 bases, with 11 bases between. Germline values: CDR1 MNHNY, CDR2 SVGAGI (reference sequence). The CDR3 DNA reads as TGTGCCAGCAGTTCCGGGGCGGGAAGCACAGATACGCAGTATTTT. Translating gives CASSSGAGSTDTQYF.

V usage is TRBV28 and J usage is TRBJ2-1, with 7 bases matching TRBD2. This CDR3 region has 13 residues. Germline CDR1 MDHEN, CDR2 SYDVKM. With 7 bases clipped from V and 7 bases from J, the junction kept 7 bases outside the gene matches. CDR3 nucleotides: TGTGCCAGCAAAATCGGGGGGAAAAATGAGCAGTTCTTC. The encoded protein is CASKIGGKNEQFF. Looking up the rest from reference TRBV28 and TRBJ2-1 gives the full variable domain: DVKVTQSSRYLVKRTGEKVFLECVQDMDHENMFWYRQDPGLGLRLIYFSYDVKMKEKGDIPEGYSVSREKKERFSLILESASTNQTSMYLCASKIGGKNEQFFGPGTRLTVL.

The rearrangement uses TRBV19 and TRBJ2-1, with a tentative D call TRBD1 (6 bases). This CDR3 is 15 amino acids long. Germline V CDR1 and CDR2: LNHDA, SQIVND (reference sequence). Trimming stripped 7 bases from V and 0 bases from J, with 13 bases between. The CDR3 sequence: CASTHDRSSYNEQFF. The CDR3 bases are TGTGCCAGTACCCACGACAGGAGCTCCTACAATGAGCAGTTCTTC.

The table lists this clone with a few counts. The gene calls are TRBV2 and TRBJ1-2; 7 nucleotides agree with TRBD1. J lost 6 bases, V lost 4 bases, and 2 bases had no gene match. This CDR3 is built from 12 residues. Looked up from germline, CDR1 is SNHLY and CDR2 is FYNNEI. CDR3 loop: CASSVQGHGYTF. The CDR3 region has the DNA TGTGCCAGCAGTGTACAGGGGCATGGCTACACCTTC.

This chain uses TRBV7-2 with TRBJ1-2; TRBD1 might be the D (5 bases). V lost 5 bases and J lost 0, with 16 bases in between. Germline V lookup: CDR1 SGHTA, CDR2 FQGNSA. This CDR3 spans 16 amino acids. In DNA form, the CDR3 reads TGTGCCAGCAGCCCGGCGGGGACGGCTGCTAACTATGGCTACACCTTC. Its translation is CASSPAGTAANYGYTF. The full variable domain, rest sourced from reference TRBV7-2 and TRBJ1-2, is GAGVSQSPSNKVTEKGKDVELRCDPISGHTALYWYRQSLGQGLEFLIYFQGNSAPDKSGLPSDRFSAERTGGSVSTLTIQRTQQEDSAVYLCASSPAGTAANYGYTFGSGTRLTVV.